Listed below are T cell receptor beta chains from one sample, sequenced in a study of T-cell reconstitution after alpha-beta-depleted transplantation in children. TCRdb ran MiXCR on the PCR reads and lists one entry per CDR3 protein. The sample lists 350,000 to 500,000 distinct CDR3 sequences, around two fifths occurring once. Source: PBMCs, taken before TCRalphabeta/CD19-depleted stem cell transplant. These receptors all stem from a girl between 2 and 10 years old with aplastic anemia, due to receive a stem cell transplant. CDR3s include the opening cysteine and the closing phenylalanine or tryptophan. Fields, in order: D gene, clone size, V gene, J gene, CDR3 DNA, CDR3 protein. D genes are given only for firm matches. A clone size is listed for some rows: how often the clone was seen (once, few, many), or a class if it is expanded.

D gene: NA
clone size: NA
V gene: TRBV9
J gene: TRBJ2-5
CDR3 DNA: TGTGCCAGCAGCCTAGGGTTCAGGGAGACCCAGTACTTC
CDR3 protein: CASSLGFRETQYF

D gene: TRBD2
clone size: NA
V gene: TRBV28
J gene: TRBJ2-7
CDR3 DNA: TGTGCCAGCAGACCCAGCGGGAGGGGAGAGCAGTACTTC
CDR3 protein: CASRPSGRGEQYF

D gene: NA
clone size: NA
V gene: TRBV4-1
J gene: TRBJ2-1
CDR3 DNA: TGCGCCAGCAGCCAAGATTATACCCTAGGCGATGAGCAGTTCTTC
CDR3 protein: CASSQDYTLGDEQFF

D gene: NA
clone size: NA
V gene: TRBV14
J gene: TRBJ2-2
CDR3 DNA: TGTGCCAGCAGCCAATCAGGCACCGGGGAGCTGTTTTTT
CDR3 protein: CASSQSGTGELFF

D gene: TRBD2
clone size: NA
V gene: TRBV20-1
J gene: TRBJ2-1
CDR3 DNA: TGCAGTGCCAGGACTAGCGGGGGGGCGCATGAGCAGTTCTTC
CDR3 protein: CSARTSGGAHEQFF

D gene: TRBD1
clone size: NA
V gene: TRBV7-9
J gene: TRBJ1-3
CDR3 DNA: TGTGCCAGCAGCCCAAGACAGGGAGCTGGAAACACCATATATTTT
CDR3 protein: CASSPRQGAGNTIYF

D gene: NA
clone size: many
V gene: TRBV15
J gene: TRBJ1-2
CDR3 DNA: TGTGCCACCAGCAGAGATCGGGGGGTAGCTAGCCCTGGCTACACCTTC
CDR3 protein: CATSRDRGVASPGYTF

D gene: NA
clone size: many
V gene: TRBV20-1
J gene: TRBJ2-3
CDR3 DNA: TGCAGTGCCGCACCAATGGCTAGCGCCACAGATACGCAGTATTTT
CDR3 protein: CSAAPMASATDTQYF

D gene: NA
clone size: NA
V gene: TRBV30
J gene: TRBJ2-7
CDR3 DNA: TGTGCCTGGAGTGCCCCCTCCCTAGTAATCTCCTACGAGCAGTACTTC
CDR3 protein: CAWSAPSLVISYEQYF

D gene: NA
clone size: NA
V gene: TRBV12-3/TRBV12-4
J gene: TRBJ1-5
CDR3 DNA: TGTGCCAGCAGTTTAGCTACAGGGAGGCAGCCCCAGCATTTT
CDR3 protein: CASSLATGRQPQHF

D gene: TRBD1
clone size: NA
V gene: TRBV29-1
J gene: TRBJ1-1
CDR3 DNA: TGCAGCGTTGTTAACAGGGGTGGGACTGAAGCTTTCTTT
CDR3 protein: CSVVNRGGTEAFF

D gene: NA
clone size: few
V gene: TRBV7-7
J gene: TRBJ2-7
CDR3 DNA: TGTGCCAGCAGCTTAGAGGTGGGGTACGAGCAGTACTTC
CDR3 protein: CASSLEVGYEQYF

D gene: NA
clone size: NA
V gene: TRBV25-1
J gene: TRBJ2-1
CDR3 DNA: TGTGCCAGCAGTGAATATCAGGAATCCTACAATGAGCAGTTCTTC
CDR3 protein: CASSEYQESYNEQFF

D gene: NA
clone size: many
V gene: TRBV10-3
J gene: TRBJ1-2
CDR3 DNA: TGTGCCATCAGTGAGACGACAGGCTATGGCTACACCTTC
CDR3 protein: CAISETTGYGYTF

D gene: TRBD1
clone size: NA
V gene: TRBV15
J gene: TRBJ2-3
CDR3 DNA: TGTGCCACCAGCAGGGGGACAGGGGGAAATACGCAGTATTTT
CDR3 protein: CATSRGTGGNTQYF

D gene: TRBD2
clone size: few
V gene: TRBV11-2
J gene: TRBJ2-7
CDR3 DNA: TGTGCCAGCAGCTTAGACAGGACTAGCTCCTACGAGCAGTACTTC
CDR3 protein: CASSLDRTSSYEQYF

D gene: TRBD2
clone size: once
V gene: TRBV6-5
J gene: TRBJ2-3
CDR3 DNA: TGTGCCAGCAGTTACTCGGATCCACTAGCGGGTTCCTATACGCAGTATTTT
CDR3 protein: CASSYSDPLAGSYTQYF

D gene: TRBD2
clone size: once
V gene: TRBV20-1
J gene: TRBJ2-3
CDR3 DNA: TGCAGTGCTGCCTCCCGGGGGGGCGCAGATACGCAGTATTTT
CDR3 protein: CSAASRGGADTQYF

D gene: TRBD1
clone size: few
V gene: TRBV14
J gene: TRBJ1-4
CDR3 DNA: TGTGCCAGCAGCCAAGATACTAGGGGACAGCTGTTTTTT
CDR3 protein: CASSQDTRGQLFF

D gene: TRBD1
clone size: NA
V gene: TRBV5-1
J gene: TRBJ2-2
CDR3 DNA: TGCGCCAGCAGCTTGACGGGACAGGGGAACACCGGGGAGCTGTTTTTT
CDR3 protein: CASSLTGQGNTGELFF

D gene: NA
clone size: few
V gene: TRBV15
J gene: TRBJ1-2
CDR3 DNA: TGTGCCACCAGCACCCTTATCCAGGGACTTTTCTATGGCTACACCTTC
CDR3 protein: CATSTLIQGLFYGYTF

D gene: NA
clone size: NA
V gene: TRBV10-2
J gene: TRBJ2-7
CDR3 DNA: TGCGCCAGCAGTGAGCCACCGGGGCTGACCTACGAGCAGTACTTC
CDR3 protein: CASSEPPGLTYEQYF

D gene: NA
clone size: NA
V gene: TRBV25-1
J gene: TRBJ1-1
CDR3 DNA: TGTGCCAGCAGTGAAGAGGGAGAGGCCACTGAAGCTTTCTTT
CDR3 protein: CASSEEGEATEAFF

D gene: NA
clone size: many
V gene: TRBV29-1
J gene: TRBJ1-2
CDR3 DNA: TGCAGCGTCGTGGACAGCTCCTATGGCTACACCTTC
CDR3 protein: CSVVDSSYGYTF

D gene: NA
clone size: NA
V gene: TRBV6-6
J gene: TRBJ1-1
CDR3 DNA: TGTGCCAGCACTAGGGGGGGCACTGAAGCTTTCTTT
CDR3 protein: CASTRGGTEAFF

D gene: TRBD2
clone size: NA
V gene: TRBV6-1
J gene: TRBJ2-7
CDR3 DNA: TGTGCCAGCTCGAGGTCGGGACTAGCGGGAGTCTACGAGCAGTACTTC
CDR3 protein: CASSRSGLAGVYEQYF

D gene: NA
clone size: NA
V gene: TRBV12-3/TRBV12-4
J gene: TRBJ1-5
CDR3 DNA: TGTGCCAGCAGCCACGGGGACAATCAGCCCCAGCATTTT
CDR3 protein: CASSHGDNQPQHF

D gene: NA
clone size: NA
V gene: TRBV2
J gene: TRBJ1-4
CDR3 DNA: TGTGCCAGCCTGGGCGGTTCCGGACGGAATGAAAAACTGTTTTTT
CDR3 protein: CASLGGSGRNEKLFF

D gene: TRBD2
clone size: NA
V gene: TRBV11-1
J gene: TRBJ2-3
CDR3 DNA: TGTGCCAGCAGCTCCAGCCCGGGGACTAGCGGGAGGGCGGATACGCAGTATTTT
CDR3 protein: CASSSSPGTSGRADTQYF

D gene: NA
clone size: many
V gene: TRBV12-3/TRBV12-4
J gene: TRBJ1-6
CDR3 DNA: TGTGCCAGCAGTTTAGGCTTGAATTCACCCCTCCACTTT
CDR3 protein: CASSLGLNSPLHF

D gene: NA
clone size: NA
V gene: TRBV6-5
J gene: TRBJ2-1
CDR3 DNA: TGTGCCAGCAGTTACTCACTCCAGCACTCATCCTACAATGAGCAGTTCTTC
CDR3 protein: CASSYSLQHSSYNEQFF

D gene: NA
clone size: NA
V gene: TRBV27
J gene: TRBJ1-1
CDR3 DNA: TGTGCCAGCAGTCCCCAGTCCCTCTACTTACCCGGAGCTTTCTTT
CDR3 protein: CASSPQSLYLPGAFF

D gene: TRBD1
clone size: NA
V gene: TRBV10-2
J gene: TRBJ2-7
CDR3 DNA: TGCGCCAGCAGGGACAGGGGGGTTGACGAGCAGTACTTC
CDR3 protein: CASRDRGVDEQYF

D gene: NA
clone size: NA
V gene: TRBV5-1
J gene: TRBJ2-6
CDR3 DNA: TGCGCCAGCAGCTTGGCCGGTAGGGTATCTGGGGCCAACGTCCTGACTTTC
CDR3 protein: CASSLAGRVSGANVLTF

D gene: NA
clone size: many
V gene: TRBV5-1
J gene: TRBJ2-7
CDR3 DNA: TGCGCCAGCAGCTTGGGGGGGTCTTTATCCTACGAGCAGTACTTC
CDR3 protein: CASSLGGSLSYEQYF